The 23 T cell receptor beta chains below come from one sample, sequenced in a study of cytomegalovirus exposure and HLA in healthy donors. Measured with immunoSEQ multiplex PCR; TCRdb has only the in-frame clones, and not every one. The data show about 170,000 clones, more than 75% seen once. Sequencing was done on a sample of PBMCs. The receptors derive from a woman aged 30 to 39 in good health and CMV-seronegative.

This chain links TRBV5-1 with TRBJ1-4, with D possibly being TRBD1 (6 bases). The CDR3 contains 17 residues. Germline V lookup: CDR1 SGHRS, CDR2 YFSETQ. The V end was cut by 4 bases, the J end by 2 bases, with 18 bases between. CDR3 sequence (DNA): TGCGCCAGCAGCGGAACTTCGGGGGGCGCGACTAATGAAAAACTGTTTTTT. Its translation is CASSGTSGGATNEKLFF.

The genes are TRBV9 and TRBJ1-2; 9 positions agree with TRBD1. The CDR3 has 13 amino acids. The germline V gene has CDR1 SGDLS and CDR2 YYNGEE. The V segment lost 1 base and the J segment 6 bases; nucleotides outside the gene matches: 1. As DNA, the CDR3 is TGTGCCAGCAGCGTAAGGGACAGGGATGGCTACACCTTC. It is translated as CASSVRDRDGYTF. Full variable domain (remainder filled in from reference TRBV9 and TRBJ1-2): DSGVTQTPKHLITATGQRVTLRCSPRSGDLSVYWYQQSLDQGLQFLIQYYNGEERAKGNILERFSAQQFPDLHSELNLSSLELGDSALYFCASSVRDRDGYTFGSGTRLTVV.

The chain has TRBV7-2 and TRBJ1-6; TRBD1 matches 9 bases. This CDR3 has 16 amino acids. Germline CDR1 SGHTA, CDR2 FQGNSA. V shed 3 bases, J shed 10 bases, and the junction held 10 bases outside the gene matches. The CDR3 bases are TGTGCCAGCAGCTTGGTTGTTGGGACAGGGAGCTCACCCCTCCACTTT. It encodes CASSLVVGTGSSPLHF.

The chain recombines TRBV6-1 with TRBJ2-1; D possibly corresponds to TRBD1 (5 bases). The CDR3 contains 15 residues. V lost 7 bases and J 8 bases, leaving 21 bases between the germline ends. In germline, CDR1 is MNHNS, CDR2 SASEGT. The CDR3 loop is CASKYPTSIRDEQFF. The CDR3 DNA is TGTGCCAGCAAATATCCAACGAGCATCAGGGATGAGCAGTTCTTC.

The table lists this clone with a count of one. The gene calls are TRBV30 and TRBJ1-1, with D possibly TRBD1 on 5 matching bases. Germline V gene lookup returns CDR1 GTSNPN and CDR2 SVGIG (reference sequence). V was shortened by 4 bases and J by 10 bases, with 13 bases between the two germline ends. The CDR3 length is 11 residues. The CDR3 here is CAWIRGGGAFF. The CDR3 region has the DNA TGTGCCTGGATCCGGGGGGGAGGAGCTTTCTTT. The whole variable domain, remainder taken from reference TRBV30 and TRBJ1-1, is SQTIHQWPATLVQPVGSPLSLECTVEGTSNPNLYWYRQAAGRGLQLLFYSVGIGQISSEVPQNLSASRPQDRQFILSSKKLLLSDSGFYLCAWIRGGGAFFGQGTRLTVV.

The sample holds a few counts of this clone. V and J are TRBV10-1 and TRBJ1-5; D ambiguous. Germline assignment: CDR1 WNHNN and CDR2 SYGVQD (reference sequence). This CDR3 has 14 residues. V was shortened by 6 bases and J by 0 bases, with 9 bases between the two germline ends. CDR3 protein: CASSSGISNQPQHF. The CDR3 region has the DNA TGCGCCAGCAGCTCCGGGATTAGCAATCAGCCCCAGCATTTT.

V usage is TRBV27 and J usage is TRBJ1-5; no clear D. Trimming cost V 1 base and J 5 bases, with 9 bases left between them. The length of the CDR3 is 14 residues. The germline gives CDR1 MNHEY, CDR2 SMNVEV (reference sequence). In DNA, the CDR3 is TGTGCCAGCAGTTTATTGGGAGGCGATCAGCCCCAGCATTTT. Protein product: CASSLLGGDQPQHF.

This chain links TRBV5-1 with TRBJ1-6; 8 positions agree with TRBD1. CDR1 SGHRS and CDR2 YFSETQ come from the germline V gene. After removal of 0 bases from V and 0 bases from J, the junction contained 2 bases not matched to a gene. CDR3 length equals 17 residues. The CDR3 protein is CASSLGQGSSYNSPLHF. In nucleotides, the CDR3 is TGCGCCAGCAGCTTGGGACAGGGGAGCTCCTATAATTCACCCCTCCACTTT.

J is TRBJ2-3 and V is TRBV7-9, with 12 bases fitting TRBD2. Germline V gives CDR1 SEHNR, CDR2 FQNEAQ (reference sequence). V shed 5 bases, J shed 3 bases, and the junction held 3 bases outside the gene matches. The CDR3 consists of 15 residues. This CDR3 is CASSPTSGGTDTQYF. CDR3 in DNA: TGTGCCAGCAGCCCGACTAGCGGGGGAACAGATACGCAGTATTTT.

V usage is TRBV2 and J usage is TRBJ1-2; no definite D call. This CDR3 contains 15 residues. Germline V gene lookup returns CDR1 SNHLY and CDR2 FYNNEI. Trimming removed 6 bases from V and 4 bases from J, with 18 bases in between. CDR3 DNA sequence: TGTGCCAGCAGCGAGGAAAGTCATTCAAGCTATGGCTACACCTTC. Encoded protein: CASSEESHSSYGYTF.

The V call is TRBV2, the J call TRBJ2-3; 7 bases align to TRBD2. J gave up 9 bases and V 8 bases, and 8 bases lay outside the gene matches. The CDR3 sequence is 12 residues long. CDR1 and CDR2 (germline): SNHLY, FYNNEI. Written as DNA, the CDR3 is TGTGCCAGCCTAGAGCGGACTAGGACGCAGTATTTT. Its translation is CASLERTRTQYF.

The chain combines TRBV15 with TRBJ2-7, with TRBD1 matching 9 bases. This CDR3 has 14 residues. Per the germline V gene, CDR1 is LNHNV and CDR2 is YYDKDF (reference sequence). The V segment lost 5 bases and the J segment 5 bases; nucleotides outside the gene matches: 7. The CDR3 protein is CATSLGTGIDEQYF. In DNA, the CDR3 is TGTGCCACCAGCCTAGGGACAGGGATCGACGAGCAGTACTTC.

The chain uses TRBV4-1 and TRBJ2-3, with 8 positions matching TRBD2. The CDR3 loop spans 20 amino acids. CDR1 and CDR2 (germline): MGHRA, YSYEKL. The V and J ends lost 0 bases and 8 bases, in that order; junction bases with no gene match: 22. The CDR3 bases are TGCGCCAGCAGCCAAGAATGGACGGAAACCGCGGGACTAGGATTGGGTACGCAGTATTTT. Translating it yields CASSQEWTETAGLGLGTQYF.

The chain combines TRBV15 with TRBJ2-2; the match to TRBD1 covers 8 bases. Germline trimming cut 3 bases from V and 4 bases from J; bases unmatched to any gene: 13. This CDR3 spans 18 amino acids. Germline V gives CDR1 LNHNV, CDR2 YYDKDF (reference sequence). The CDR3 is CATSSPIWRTGSTGELFF. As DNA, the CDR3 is TGTGCCACCAGCAGTCCAATTTGGAGGACAGGGAGCACCGGGGAGCTGTTTTTT.

This CDR3 reads CASSRQGSGYTF. The CDR3 DNA is TGTGCCAGCAGCCGGCAGGGTAGCGGCTACACCTTC. J is TRBJ1-2 and V is TRBV14, with D perhaps matching TRBD1 (5 bases). Trimming stripped 4 bases from V and 8 bases from J, with 11 bases between. The CDR3 is made up of 12 amino acids. Germline CDR1 and CDR2: SGHDN and FVKESK. Looking up the rest from reference TRBV14 and TRBJ1-2 gives the full variable domain: EAGVTQFPSHSVIEKGQTVTLRCDPISGHDNLYWYRRVMGKEIKFLLHFVKESKQDESGMPNNRFLAERTGGTYSTLKVQPAELEDSGVYFCASSRQGSGYTFGSGTRLTVV.

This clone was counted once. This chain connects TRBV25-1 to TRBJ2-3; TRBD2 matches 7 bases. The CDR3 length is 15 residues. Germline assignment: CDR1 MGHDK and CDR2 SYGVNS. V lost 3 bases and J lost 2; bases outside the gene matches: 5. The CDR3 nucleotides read TGTGCCAGCAGTGACCCAGCGGGGTCCACAGATACGCAGTATTTT. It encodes CASSDPAGSTDTQYF.

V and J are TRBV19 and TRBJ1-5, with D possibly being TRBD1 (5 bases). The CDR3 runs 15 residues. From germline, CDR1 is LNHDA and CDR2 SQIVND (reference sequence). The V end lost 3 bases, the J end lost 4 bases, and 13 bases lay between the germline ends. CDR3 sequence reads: CASSIRSGLNQPQHF. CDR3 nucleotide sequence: TGTGCCAGTAGTATTAGATCGGGACTGAATCAGCCCCAGCATTTT.

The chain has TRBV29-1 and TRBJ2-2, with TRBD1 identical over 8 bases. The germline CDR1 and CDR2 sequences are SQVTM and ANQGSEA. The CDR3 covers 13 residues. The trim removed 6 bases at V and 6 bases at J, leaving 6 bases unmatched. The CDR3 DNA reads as TGCAGCGTCCCCGGACAGGGCGCCGGGGAGCTGTTTTTT. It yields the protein CSVPGQGAGELFF.

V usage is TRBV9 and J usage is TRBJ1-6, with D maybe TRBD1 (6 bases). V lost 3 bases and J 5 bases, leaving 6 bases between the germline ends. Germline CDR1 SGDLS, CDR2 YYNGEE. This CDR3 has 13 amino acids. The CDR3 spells CASSEGDNSPLHF. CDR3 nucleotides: TGTGCCAGCAGCGAGGGGGATAATTCACCCCTCCACTTT.

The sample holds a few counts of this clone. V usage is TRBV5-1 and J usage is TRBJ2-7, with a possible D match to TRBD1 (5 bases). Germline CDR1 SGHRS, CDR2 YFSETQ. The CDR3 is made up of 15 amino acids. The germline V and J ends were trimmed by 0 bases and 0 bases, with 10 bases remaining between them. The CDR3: CASSLAPGISYEQYF. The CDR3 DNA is TGCGCCAGCAGCTTGGCTCCAGGGATCTCCTACGAGCAGTACTTC.

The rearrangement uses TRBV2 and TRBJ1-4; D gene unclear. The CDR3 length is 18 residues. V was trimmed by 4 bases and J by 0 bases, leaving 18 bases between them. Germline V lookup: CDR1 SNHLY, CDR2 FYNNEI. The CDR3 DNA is TGTGCCAGCAGTGCGGGGTGGAGAGGTGCAGCAACTAATGAAAAACTGTTTTTT. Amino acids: CASSAGWRGAATNEKLFF. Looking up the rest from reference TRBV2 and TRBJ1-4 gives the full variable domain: EPEVTQTPSHQVTQMGQEVILRCVPISNHLYFYWYRQILGQKVEFLVSFYNNEISEKSEIFDDQFSVERPDGSNFTLKIRSTKLEDSAMYFCASSAGWRGAATNEKLFFGSGTQLSVL.

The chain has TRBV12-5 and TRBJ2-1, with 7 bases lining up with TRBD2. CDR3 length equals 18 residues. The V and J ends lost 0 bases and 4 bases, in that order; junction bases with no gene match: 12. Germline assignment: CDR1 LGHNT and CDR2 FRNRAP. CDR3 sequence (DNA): TGTGCTAGTGGTTTGGTATTTGGCGGGGGATTTGGGTACAATGAGCAGTTCTTC. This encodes CASGLVFGGGFGYNEQFF.

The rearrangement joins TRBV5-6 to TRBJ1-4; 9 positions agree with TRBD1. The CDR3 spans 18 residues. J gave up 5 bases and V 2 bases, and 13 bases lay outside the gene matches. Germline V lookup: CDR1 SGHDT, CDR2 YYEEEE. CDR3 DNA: TGTGCCAGCAGCTTAATTGTACGTTCGGGACAGGGCAATGAAAAACTGTTTTTT. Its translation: CASSLIVRSGQGNEKLFF. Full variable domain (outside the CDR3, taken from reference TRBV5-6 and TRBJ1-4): DAGVTQSPTHLIKTRGQQVTLRCSPKSGHDTVSWYQQALGQGPQFIFQYYEEEERQRGNFPDRFSGHQFPNYSSELNVNALLLGDSALYLCASSLIVRSGQGNEKLFFGSGTQLSVL.